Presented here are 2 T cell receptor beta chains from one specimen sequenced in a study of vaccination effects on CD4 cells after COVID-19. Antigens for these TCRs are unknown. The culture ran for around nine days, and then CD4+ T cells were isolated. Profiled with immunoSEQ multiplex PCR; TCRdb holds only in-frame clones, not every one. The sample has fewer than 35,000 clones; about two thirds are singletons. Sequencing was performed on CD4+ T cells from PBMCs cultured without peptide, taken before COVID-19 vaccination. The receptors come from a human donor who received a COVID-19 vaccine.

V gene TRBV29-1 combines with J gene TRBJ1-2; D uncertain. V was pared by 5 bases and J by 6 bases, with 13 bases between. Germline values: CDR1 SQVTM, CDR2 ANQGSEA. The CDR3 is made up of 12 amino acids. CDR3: CSVLRGRDGYTF. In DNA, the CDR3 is TGCAGCGTTCTGCGGGGAAGAGATGGCTACACCTTC.

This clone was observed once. The CDR3 region is CATSAIQTEANVLTF. The CDR3 DNA follows: TGTGCCACCAGTGCGATCCAGACGGAAGCCAACGTCCTGACTTTC. This rearrangement joins TRBV24-1 to TRBJ2-6; D uncertain. This CDR3 has 15 amino acids. The germline V gene encodes CDR1 KGHDR and CDR2 SFDVKD. V was trimmed by 5 bases and J by 7 bases, leaving 14 bases between them.